These 10 T cell receptor beta chains were all obtained from the same sample, sequenced in a study of blood T cell repertoires in COVID-19. TCRdb keeps only in-frame clones here, not all; method: immunoSEQ multiplex PCR. The sample lists more than 200,000 clones; 88% were seen once. What was sequenced was peripheral blood. These receptor sequences come from a human donor in a cohort sampled during active COVID-19.

The chain has TRBV6-6 and TRBJ2-5, with 13 bases lining up with TRBD2. Germline CDR1 MNHNY, CDR2 SVGAGI (reference sequence). The J segment lost 5 bases and the V segment lost 0 bases, leaving 0 bases of the junction unmatched. There are 15 residues in the CDR3. The chain's CDR3 is CASSYSTSGGETQYF. CDR3 DNA sequence: TGTGCCAGCAGTTACTCGACTAGCGGGGGGGAGACCCAGTACTTC.

This clone was recorded only once. The chain uses TRBV2 and TRBJ2-3; 7 positions agree with TRBD1. Trimming removed 7 bases from V and 0 bases from J; junction bases left unmatched: 4. The germline gives CDR1 SNHLY, CDR2 FYNNEI. The CDR3 runs to 14 residues. CDR3 loop: CASKYRGSTDTQYF. The DNA for the CDR3 is TGTGCCAGCAAATACAGGGGAAGCACAGATACGCAGTATTTT.

V is TRBV28 and J is TRBJ2-7; 7 bases map to TRBD2. CDR1 is MDHEN and CDR2 is SYDVKM in the germline V gene. The V segment lost 6 bases and the J segment 0 bases; nucleotides outside the gene matches: 14. The CDR3 runs to 17 residues. The chain's CDR3 is CASSSVASGRSSYEQYF. CDR3 coding DNA: TGTGCCAGCAGCTCGGTGGCTAGCGGTAGGAGCTCCTACGAGCAGTACTTC. Supplemented by reference TRBV28 and TRBJ2-7, the full variable domain reads DVKVTQSSRYLVKRTGEKVFLECVQDMDHENMFWYRQDPGLGLRLIYFSYDVKMKEKGDIPEGYSVSREKKERFSLILESASTNQTSMYLCASSSVASGRSSYEQYFGPGTRLTVT.

V and J are TRBV2 and TRBJ1-1, with D tentatively TRBD1 (6 bases). Germline V gene lookup returns CDR1 SNHLY and CDR2 FYNNEI. The ends were cut back, 4 bases at V and 3 bases at J, with 15 bases in the middle. This CDR3 is 15 amino acids long. CDR3 protein: CASSVGGAGYTEAFF. The CDR3 DNA sequence: TGTGCCAGCAGTGTTGGGGGGGCAGGGTACACTGAAGCTTTCTTT.

The V call is TRBV12-3 or TRBV12-4, the J call TRBJ1-2; possible D gene TRBD1, 5 bases. The V and J ends lost 6 bases and 3 bases respectively, with 8 bases between them. This CDR3 has 12 amino acids. The DNA of the CDR3 is TGTGCCAGCAGAAGGGGCGACTATGGCTACACCTTC. It codes for CASRRGDYGYTF.

The count of this clone is one. J is TRBJ1-1 and V is TRBV6-1; maybe TRBD1 (5 bases). This CDR3 contains 15 residues. From germline, CDR1 is MNHNS and CDR2 SASEGT. V shed 0 bases and J shed 5 bases, with 13 bases lying between them. This chain's CDR3 is CASSEALGGGTEAFF. DNA of the CDR3: TGTGCCAGCAGTGAAGCTTTGGGGGGAGGAACTGAAGCTTTCTTT.

V is TRBV6-5 and J is TRBJ2-7, with TRBD1 matching over 10 bases. The V gene's germline CDR1 is MNHEY and CDR2 SVGAGI. Unmatched junction bases numbered 2, after V lost 5 bases and J lost 1 base. CDR3 length: 14 amino acids. CDR3 sequence reads: CASSKGQGSYEQYF. As DNA, the CDR3 is TGTGCCAGCAGTAAGGGACAGGGGTCCTACGAGCAGTACTTC.

This clone appeared a single time. The chain has TRBV6-5 and TRBJ2-4, with a tentative D call TRBD1 (5 bases). V was cut by 6 bases and J by 1 base, with 7 bases left in between. This CDR3 is built from 13 residues. Germline-derived CDR1 and CDR2 are MNHEY and SVGAGI. The CDR3: CASRGQAKNIQYF. The CDR3 DNA follows: TGTGCCAGCAGGGGGCAGGCCAAAAACATTCAGTACTTC.

The chain links TRBV7-9 to TRBJ2-7; a weak D match, TRBD1 (5 bases). The CDR3 is 13 residues long. V lost 3 bases and J lost 3, with 9 bases in between. Germline CDR1 and CDR2: SEHNR and FQNEAQ (reference sequence). For the CDR3, the DNA is TGTGCCAGCAGCTTGCCCCAGGGCTACGAGCAGTACTTC. It is translated as CASSLPQGYEQYF. The variable domain in full, with the rest retrieved from reference TRBV7-9 and TRBJ2-7, is DTGVSQNPRHKITKRGQNVTFRCDPISEHNRLYWYRQTLGQGPEFLTYFQNEAQLEKSRLLSDRFSAERPKGSFSTLEIQRTEQGDSAMYLCASSLPQGYEQYFGPGTRLTVT.

The V and J genes are TRBV11-3 and TRBJ2-1; 8 bases agree with TRBD2. V lost 2 bases and J lost 7; bases outside the gene matches: 10. The CDR3 sequence is 16 residues long. Germline assignment: CDR1 SGHNT and CDR2 YENEEA. The CDR3 reads CASSLSSGRISNEQFF. In DNA form, the CDR3 reads TGTGCCAGCAGCTTATCGAGCGGGAGAATCTCGAATGAGCAGTTCTTC.